The 26 T cell receptor beta chains below were found in one sample sequenced in a study of Graves' ophthalmopathy and Graves' hyperthyroidism (dated by TCRdb to about 2018). The instrument was an Illumina HiSeq 2000. For repertoire sequencing, TCR beta CDR3 regions were amplified from RNA transcripts. A first-round RT-PCR used HTBI primers with the Qiagen OneStep RT-PCR kit, followed by a second-round multiplex PCR, size selection and purification. Through fastp at Q25 and MiXCR, TCRdb rebuilt clones from the public reads, retaining in-frame beta chains. When rows share a CDR3 protein, they turn into one entry using the most common DNA and genes. This sample has 650,000 to 900,000 distinct CDR3 sequences in its table, and approximately 40% of those were observed once. Together, the top ten hold less than 55% of the sample. Sequenced sample: peripheral blood. These receptor sequences come from an adult man with Graves' ophthalmopathy.

This rearrangement joins TRBV11-2 to TRBJ2-3, with TRBD2 matching over 14 bases. CDR3 length: 16 amino acids. Germline V lookup: CDR1 SGHAT, CDR2 FQNNGV. V shed 5 bases, J shed 5 bases, and the junction held 6 bases outside the gene matches. The chain's CDR3 is CASSVRLAGGVDTQYF. The CDR3 coding sequence is TGTGCCAGCAGCGTAAGACTAGCGGGGGGGGTAGATACGCAGTATTTT.

The chain combines TRBV29-1 with TRBJ1-1, with D maybe TRBD1 (6 bases). Deletions cut 8 bases from V and 4 bases from J, with 20 bases between. CDR1 is SQVTM, CDR2 ANQGSEA, per germline. This CDR3 comprises 14 residues. The CDR3 here is CSIRSQGRATEAFF. In nucleotides, the CDR3 is TGCAGCATTCGCTCCCAGGGGAGGGCCACTGAAGCTTTCTTT. Full variable domain (remainder filled in from reference TRBV29-1 and TRBJ1-1): SAVISQKPSRDICQRGTSLTIQCQVDSQVTMMFWYRQQPGQSLTLIATANQGSEATYESGFVIDKFPISRPNLTFSTLTVSNMSPEDSSIYLCSIRSQGRATEAFFGQGTRLTVV.

This clonotype was seen repeatedly, ten times or more. The rearrangement uses TRBV19 and TRBJ2-6; 7 bases map to TRBD1. This CDR3 comprises 17 residues. Germline CDR1 is LNHDA and CDR2 is SQIVND (reference sequence). Trimming removed 6 bases from V and 0 bases from J; junction bases left unmatched: 8. As DNA, the CDR3 is TGTGCCAGTAGGAGGACAGGTGTATCCTCTGGGGCCAACGTCCTGACTTTC. Protein product: CASRRTGVSSGANVLTF.

This clonotype appeared many times. The chain uses TRBV9 and TRBJ1-1; maybe TRBD1 (5 bases). The germline gives CDR1 SGDLS, CDR2 YYNGEE. The V gene lost 3 bases and the J gene lost 4 bases, with 19 bases spanning the gap. The CDR3 has 16 amino acids. The chain's CDR3 is CASSAEPRGGSTEAFF. The CDR3 coding sequence is TGTGCCAGCAGCGCCGAGCCCCGTGGGGGTAGCACTGAAGCTTTCTTT.

For this clonotype: A much larger clone is a single base away; this may be a read error. As the CDR3 is not closed by the conserved phenylalanine or tryptophan, this likely results from a read error. The V and J genes are TRBV20-1 and TRBJ1-2; D is unclear. The CDR3 runs to 8 residues. V lost 6 bases and J lost 8, with 4 bases in between. The germline V gene has CDR1 DFQATT and CDR2 SNEGSKA (reference sequence). CDR3 sequence: CSARGYTL. The CDR3 nucleotides read TGCAGTGCCCGAGGCTACACCCTC.

This clonotype was observed at least ten times. The genes are TRBV15 and TRBJ2-2; possibly TRBD1 for D (5 bases). The ends were cut back, 4 bases at V and 4 bases at J, with 7 bases in the middle. The CDR3 contains 13 residues. Looked up from germline, CDR1 is LNHNV and CDR2 is YYDKDF (reference sequence). CDR3 loop: CATSTRVTGELFF. The CDR3 nucleotides are TGTGCCACCAGCACCAGGGTCACCGGGGAGCTGTTTTTT.

The chain employs TRBV29-1 and TRBJ1-1; the match to TRBD1 covers 11 bases. The CDR3 runs to 16 residues. The germline V gene encodes CDR1 SQVTM and CDR2 ANQGSEA. V lost 6 bases and J lost 4; bases outside the gene matches: 13. CDR3 in amino acids: CSVSRDRGVAGTEAFF. The CDR3 nucleotides are TGCAGCGTGTCCCGGGACAGGGGGGTAGCGGGCACTGAAGCTTTCTTT.

This clonotype was observed a few times. The junction differs from germline at one of its ends, possibly a read error. CDR3 amino acids: CASSYNPWSISATSEKLFF. In DNA, the CDR3 is TGTGCCAGCAGTTACAACCCCTGGAGCATCTCGGCTACTAGTGAAAAACTGTTTTTT. The rearrangement uses TRBV11-2 and TRBJ1-4; no clear D. The CDR3 is 19 amino acids. Germline V CDR1 and CDR2: SGHAT, FQNNGV.

The chain employs TRBV10-3 and TRBJ1-1; D may be TRBD1 (5 bases). This CDR3 region has 16 residues. V was cut by 5 bases and J by 1 base, with 17 bases left in between. CDR1 and CDR2 (germline): ENHRY, SYGVKD. CDR3 residues: CAISPGAEIPNTEAFF. The CDR3 DNA is TGTGCCATCAGTCCCGGGGCCGAAATACCGAACACTGAAGCTTTCTTT.

The V gene is TRBV24-1, the J gene TRBJ1-5, with TRBD1 matching 9 bases. The germline gives CDR1 KGHDR, CDR2 SFDVKD. This CDR3 comprises 18 residues. V was clipped by 4 bases and J by 2 bases; unmatched bases: 11. The CDR3 nucleotides are TGTGCCACCAGTGACCCAGGGACAGGGACTATGGGCAATCAGCCCCAGCATTTT. This translates into CATSDPGTGTMGNQPQHF.

This clonotype was detected a few times. The CDR3 sequence is CASSLVGRYEKLFF. In DNA, the CDR3 is TGTGCCAGCAGCTTAGTCGGCAGATATGAAAAACTGTTTTTT. The chain links TRBV7-9 to TRBJ1-4; D is uncertain. Germline V gene sequence: CDR1 SEHNR, CDR2 FQNEAQ (reference sequence). V lost 1 base to trimming and J lost 6 bases, with 9 bases between them. This CDR3 region has 14 residues.

This chain connects TRBV24-1 to TRBJ1-4, with D possibly matching TRBD1 (6 bases). Looked up from germline, CDR1 is KGHDR and CDR2 is SFDVKD. V was shortened by 7 bases and J by 4 bases, with 12 bases between the two germline ends. The CDR3 runs to 14 residues. The CDR3 reads CATSIGGDNEKLFF. The CDR3 DNA follows: TGTGCCACCAGCATAGGGGGGGATAATGAAAAACTGTTTTTT.

This clonotype turned up a few times. The V gene is TRBV7-3, the J gene TRBJ2-7; D remains unclear. V was clipped by 9 bases and J by 4 bases, with 7 bases between them. The CDR3 runs to 10 residues. In germline, CDR1 is SGHTA, CDR2 FQGTGA. The CDR3 protein is CASRKYEQYF. The CDR3 DNA reads as TGTGCCAGTCGTAAATACGAGCAGTACTTC.

With respect to this clonotype: The junction departs from germline at one end; a sequencing error may be responsible. The V gene is TRBV7-8, the J gene TRBJ1-4; D possibly corresponds to TRBD1 (6 bases). CDR3 length equals 14 residues. Germline values: CDR1 SGHVS, CDR2 FQNEAQ. CDR3 loop: CASSQPGHDEKLFF. As DNA, the CDR3 is TGCGCCAGCAGCCAGCCGGGACACGATGAAAAACTGTTTTTT.

The chain combines TRBV25-1 with TRBJ2-2; D gene uncertain. Germline V gives CDR1 MGHDK, CDR2 SYGVNS. V shed 2 bases and J shed 6 bases, with 10 bases lying between them. The CDR3 runs 14 residues. This CDR3 reads CASSESRVAGELFF. CDR3 nucleotide sequence: TGTGCCAGCAGTGAAAGTCGGGTGGCCGGGGAGCTGTTTTTT.

This clonotype was seen a handful of times. This chain connects TRBV20-1 to TRBJ2-2; D ambiguous. With 5 bases removed from V and 6 bases from J, the gap between germline ends came to 22 bases. CDR1 and CDR2 from the germline V gene are DFQATT and SNEGSKA (reference sequence). This CDR3 spans 16 amino acids. Here the CDR3 DNA reads TGCAGTGCTTCAAAAATAGACGTCTTGATCTCCGGGGAGCTGTTTTTT. Its translation is CSASKIDVLISGELFF.

The chain uses TRBV20-1 and TRBJ1-1, with TRBD1 identical over 7 bases. The germline CDR1 and CDR2 sequences are DFQATT and SNEGSKA (reference sequence). V lost 6 bases to trimming and J lost 4 bases; unmatched junction nucleotides: 17. The CDR3 runs 16 residues. CDR3 protein: CSAIPGQQPASTEAFF. CDR3 in DNA: TGCAGTGCAATACCGGGACAGCAACCGGCAAGCACTGAAGCTTTCTTT.

This clonotype was observed many times. The chain carries TRBV25-1 and TRBJ1-2, with a weak D call TRBD1 (5 bases). The CDR3 covers 15 residues. Germline V CDR1 and CDR2: MGHDK, SYGVNS. Trimming pared 3 bases from V and 4 bases from J, leaving 15 bases between. CDR3 sequence reads: CASSDLGQGRYGYTF. CDR3 sequence (DNA): TGTGCCAGCAGTGACCTGGGGCAGGGTCGCTATGGCTACACCTTC.

This clonotype was seen just once. The chain employs TRBV2 and TRBJ1-1; 9 nucleotides match TRBD1. Germline V gene data show CDR1 as SNHLY and CDR2 as FYNNEI. The J segment lost 7 bases and the V segment lost 6 bases, leaving 6 bases of the junction unmatched. This CDR3 region has 13 residues. The CDR3 region has the DNA TGTGCCAGCAGCCTTACAGGGGGCGTTGAAGCTTTCTTT. Translation: CASSLTGGVEAFF.

The CDR3 DNA is TGTGCCAGCAGTTACACCCTTAGCAATCAGCCCCAGCATTTT. Translated, it gives CASSYTLSNQPQHF. The rearrangement links TRBV6-5 to TRBJ1-5; D is unresolved. CDR1 MNHEY and CDR2 SVGAGI come from the germline V gene. V was shortened by 2 bases and J by 0 bases, with 5 bases between the two germline ends. This CDR3 has 14 amino acids.

This clonotype was counted many times. V gene TRBV15 combines with J gene TRBJ1-5; no definite D call. Germline V gene data show CDR1 as LNHNV and CDR2 as YYDKDF (reference sequence). V lost 0 bases and J 6 bases, leaving 9 bases between the germline ends. The CDR3 sequence is 14 residues long. CDR3 residues: CATSRDSGSQPQHF. The CDR3 region has the DNA TGTGCCACCAGCAGAGATAGTGGTTCTCAGCCCCAGCATTTT.

This clonotype was detected ten times or more. The rearrangement joins TRBV7-6 to TRBJ2-7; D ambiguous. V dropped 6 bases and J dropped 3 bases, with 12 bases sitting between them. The CDR3 length is 13 residues. The germline CDR1 and CDR2 sequences are SGHVS and FNYEAQ. This chain's CDR3 is CASSSRLGYEQYF. The CDR3 DNA reads TGTGCCAGCAGTTCGCGGCTTGGCTACGAGCAGTACTTC.

The V gene is TRBV7-9, the J gene TRBJ2-7, with 10 bases identical to TRBD2. CDR1 is SEHNR, CDR2 FQNEAQ, per germline (reference sequence). This CDR3 contains 17 residues. Trimming removed 3 bases from V and 3 bases from J; junction bases left unmatched: 11. CDR3: CASSLRRLAGHLYEQYF. CDR3 DNA sequence: TGTGCCAGCAGCTTGAGGAGACTAGCGGGCCACCTCTACGAGCAGTACTTC.

This clonotype was counted a few times. This chain joins TRBV20-1 and TRBJ1-4; 8 bases fit TRBD1. The trim removed 5 bases at V and 7 bases at J, leaving 6 bases unmatched. Germline V gene lookup returns CDR1 DFQATT and CDR2 SNEGSKA (reference sequence). The CDR3 runs 13 residues. CDR3: CSAAQGVGEKLFF. The CDR3 nucleotides read TGCAGTGCTGCACAGGGGGTTGGTGAAAAACTGTTTTTT.

To note about this clonotype: A much bigger clone sits one base away, suggesting this may be a read error. The CDR3 here is CSAGEQGDAEAFF. Here the CDR3 DNA reads TGCAGTGCTGGCGAACAGGGGGACGCTGAAGCTTTCTTT. V gene TRBV20-1 combines with J gene TRBJ1-1; 8 bases line up with TRBD1. The ends lost 5 bases at V and 6 bases at J; junction bases unmatched: 8. Per germline, CDR1 DFQATT and CDR2 SNEGSKA (reference sequence). The CDR3 length is 13 residues.

There are many counts of this clonotype. The germline gene is not matched at one end of the junction; a read error may be the cause. The DNA of the CDR3 is TGTGCCAGCAGCTTAGGGACTAGCGGGAGGTCCTCCGAGCAGTACTTC. It codes for CASSLGTSGRSSEQYF. This sequence joins TRBV7-9 and TRBJ2-7; TRBD2 agrees at 14 bases. Germline loops: CDR1 SEHNR, CDR2 FQNEAQ (reference sequence). This CDR3 contains 16 residues.